This TCR beta chain was obtained from a study of tumor-infiltrating lymphocytes in oesophageal squamous cell carcinoma. A few counts support this clonotype. In germline, CDR1 is MDHEN, CDR2 SYDVKM. CDR3 length equals 14 residues. V lost 6 bases and J lost 2, with 14 bases in between. Each CDR3 protein is one row after TCRdb ran MiXCR on the PCR reads. The sample carries about 10,000 distinct CDR3 sequences, under 60% recorded once. Sequencing used esophageal tumor tissue. This receptor was identified in a male donor with esophageal squamous cell carcinoma. This chain links TRBV28 with TRBJ2-7; D not resolved. CDR3 DNA: TGTGCCAGCAGACTTAACGACGGACCCTACGAGCAGTACTTC. Its protein is CASRLNDGPYEQYF.